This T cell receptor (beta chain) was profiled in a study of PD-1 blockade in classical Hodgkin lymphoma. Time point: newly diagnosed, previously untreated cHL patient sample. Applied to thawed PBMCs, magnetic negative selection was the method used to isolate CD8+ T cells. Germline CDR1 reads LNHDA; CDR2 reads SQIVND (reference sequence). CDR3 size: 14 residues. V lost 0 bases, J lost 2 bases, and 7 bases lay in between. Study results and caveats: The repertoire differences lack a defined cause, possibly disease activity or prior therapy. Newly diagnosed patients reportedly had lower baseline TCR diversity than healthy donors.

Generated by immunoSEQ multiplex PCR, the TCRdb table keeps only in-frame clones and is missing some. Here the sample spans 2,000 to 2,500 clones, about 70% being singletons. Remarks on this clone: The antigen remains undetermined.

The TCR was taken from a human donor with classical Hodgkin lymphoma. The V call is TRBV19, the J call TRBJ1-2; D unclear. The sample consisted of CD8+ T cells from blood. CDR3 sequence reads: CASSIERRNYGYTF. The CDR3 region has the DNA TGTGCCAGTAGTATAGAGAGGAGAAACTATGGCTACACCTTC.